The 30 T cell receptor beta chains presented below share a single source sample, sequenced in a study of T cells in Graves' hyperthyroidism and ophthalmopathy (dated 2019 in TCRdb). Library preparation employed multiplex PCR. Sequenced using an Illumina HiSeq 2000. TCR beta CDR3 regions were amplified from RNA transcripts. The TCR CDR3 was subjected to a first round of RT-PCR using the HTBI primer set and the Qiagen OneStep RT-PCR kit. TCRdb ran its own pipeline on the public reads, namely fastp trimming at Q25 and MiXCR clone calling, and kept in-frame beta chains. Identical CDR3 protein sequences are pooled into one entry, listed with their most common genes and DNA. The sample data list about 640,000 distinct CDR3 sequences, and around 15% of these were observed just once. 9.5% to 15% of the sample rests with the top ten. The specimen was blood. Receptor source: a woman aged 45-65 years with Graves' ophthalmopathy.

This clonotype was picked up many times. The chain has TRBV7-9 and TRBJ1-1; no clear D gene. Germline values: CDR1 SEHNR, CDR2 FQNEAQ (reference sequence). Trimming pared 5 bases from V and 7 bases from J, leaving 23 bases between. This CDR3 has 16 residues. The chain's CDR3 is CASSPPGESRSDEAFF. Written as DNA, the CDR3 is TGTGCCAGCAGCCCCCCTGGAGAGTCGAGATCCGATGAAGCTTTCTTT.

The J gene is TRBJ2-2, the V gene TRBV24-1; possibly TRBD1 for D (6 bases). The germline V gene has CDR1 KGHDR and CDR2 SFDVKD. This CDR3 comprises 17 residues. V was clipped by 3 bases and J by 5 bases, with 18 bases between them. The CDR3 DNA follows: TGTGCCACCAGTGATCGTCCCGGACAGCAGAAGACCGGGGAGCTGTTTTTT. Translated, it gives CATSDRPGQQKTGELFF.

The rearrangement links TRBV4-1 to TRBJ1-2; no clear D gene. CDR3 length: 15 residues. Germline V gene sequence: CDR1 MGHRA, CDR2 YSYEKL. Trimming shortened V by 0 bases and J by 0 bases, and 8 bases separated the two germline ends. The CDR3 is CASSQEWGANYGYTF. CDR3 nucleotide sequence: TGCGCCAGCAGCCAAGAATGGGGAGCTAACTATGGCTACACCTTC.

The sample holds one count of this clonotype. CDR3 in DNA: TGTGCCAGTAGTATTGAGGGCACCTATGGCTACACCTTC. The encoded protein is CASSIEGTYGYTF. The V call is TRBV19, the J call TRBJ1-2; no definite D call. Germline V lookup: CDR1 LNHDA, CDR2 SQIVND (reference sequence). This CDR3 contains 13 residues. With 3 bases removed from V and 4 bases from J, the gap between germline ends came to 9 bases.

The table lists this clonotype with many counts. This chain connects TRBV5-1 to TRBJ2-7, with 7 bases lining up with TRBD2. The CDR3 extends over 15 amino acids. The trim removed 0 bases at V and 2 bases at J, leaving 5 bases unmatched. Germline values: CDR1 SGHRS, CDR2 YFSETQ. CDR3 in DNA: TGCGCCAGCAGCTTGGTCGCTAGCGGTCCCTACGAGCAGTACTTC. It yields the protein CASSLVASGPYEQYF.

This clonotype has only a few counts. The gene calls are TRBV19 and TRBJ1-1; D is undetermined. V was shortened by 1 base and J by 1 base, with 10 bases between the two germline ends. There are 15 residues in the CDR3. Germline loops: CDR1 LNHDA, CDR2 SQIVND (reference sequence). The CDR3 region is CASSIVRVTNTEAFF. Written as DNA, the CDR3 is TGTGCCAGTAGTATAGTCCGGGTGACGAACACTGAAGCTTTCTTT.

This clonotype has ten or more counts. V and J are TRBV20-1 and TRBJ2-7, with 8 bases identical to TRBD2. CDR3 length: 16 residues. The trim removed 6 bases at V and 4 bases at J, leaving 17 bases unmatched. CDR1 and CDR2 from the germline V gene are DFQATT and SNEGSKA (reference sequence). The CDR3 spells CSANSGQSGSAYEQYF. DNA for the CDR3: TGCAGTGCCAACAGCGGTCAAAGCGGGAGTGCGTACGAGCAGTACTTC.

This clonotype was seen many times. V gene TRBV28 combines with J gene TRBJ1-3; D unclear. The CDR3 length is 13 residues. In germline, CDR1 is MDHEN, CDR2 SYDVKM. V was trimmed by 2 bases and J by 8 bases, leaving 10 bases between them. CDR3 protein: CASSLPVGYTIYF. CDR3 nucleotide sequence: TGTGCCAGCAGTTTACCGGTGGGGTACACCATATATTTT.

Many counts were recorded for this clonotype. The chain is built from TRBV18 and TRBJ2-7; tentatively, D is TRBD2 (6 bases). Germline V gives CDR1 KGHSH, CDR2 LQKENI. This CDR3 region has 14 residues. Between the trimmed V and J ends, which lost 3 bases and 0 bases, there was a span of 9 bases. This CDR3 is CASSPSGLSYEQYF. CDR3 in DNA: TGTGCCAGCTCACCGTCGGGACTCTCCTACGAGCAGTACTTC.

The chain joins TRBV11-2 to TRBJ2-1; 12 nucleotides align to TRBD2. CDR3 length: 17 residues. Germline V gene data show CDR1 as SGHAT and CDR2 as FQNNGV. With 4 bases clipped from V and 3 bases from J, the junction kept 7 bases outside the gene matches. The CDR3 sequence is CASSSTGTSGCYNEQFF. The CDR3 bases are TGTGCCAGCAGCTCAACCGGGACTAGCGGGTGCTACAATGAGCAGTTCTTC.

This clonotype was found a few times. V is TRBV11-2 and J is TRBJ1-1; D gene ambiguous. V was shortened by 7 bases and J by 2 bases, with 11 bases between the two germline ends. Germline CDR1 reads SGHAT; CDR2 reads FQNNGV. The CDR3 is 13 amino acids. CDR3 nucleotide sequence: TGTGCCAGCAAACTCGGAAGAAACACTGAAGCTTTCTTT. Its translation is CASKLGRNTEAFF.

V is TRBV12-3 or TRBV12-4 and J is TRBJ2-7; D is perhaps TRBD2 (6 bases). The CDR3 sequence is 16 residues long. V gave up 3 bases and J gave up 0 bases, with 15 bases separating them. The DNA for the CDR3 is TGTGCCAGCAGTTTTGGGGTCGGTAGCGGCTCCTACGAGCAGTACTTC. It encodes CASSFGVGSGSYEQYF.

This clonotype was seen many times. This sequence joins TRBV7-9 and TRBJ2-3; no firm D call. V was trimmed by 5 bases and J by 1 base, leaving 22 bases between them. CDR3 length: 18 residues. Germline V gives CDR1 SEHNR, CDR2 FQNEAQ (reference sequence). This CDR3 reads CASSPNYRGRRGTDTQYF. CDR3 sequence (DNA): TGTGCCAGCAGCCCAAATTACCGTGGGCGCCGCGGCACAGATACGCAGTATTTT.

This clonotype showed up many times. The chain employs TRBV28 and TRBJ2-7, with 9 bases fitting TRBD1. The germline V gene encodes CDR1 MDHEN and CDR2 SYDVKM. Unmatched junction bases numbered 12, after V lost 6 bases and J lost 6 bases. The CDR3 runs to 15 residues. CDR3 amino acids: CASSTDRGILGEQYF. The CDR3 bases are TGTGCCAGCAGCACGGACAGGGGAATTCTTGGCGAGCAGTACTTC. The full variable domain, rest sourced from reference TRBV28 and TRBJ2-7, is DVKVTQSSRYLVKRTGEKVFLECVQDMDHENMFWYRQDPGLGLRLIYFSYDVKMKEKGDIPEGYSVSREKKERFSLILESASTNQTSMYLCASSTDRGILGEQYFGPGTRLTVT.

This clonotype came up many times. The chain employs TRBV2 and TRBJ1-2, with D tentatively TRBD1 (5 bases). Deletions cut 6 bases from V and 4 bases from J, with 21 bases between. Germline CDR1 SNHLY, CDR2 FYNNEI. CDR3 length equals 16 residues. CDR3 sequence (DNA): TGTGCCAGCAGGAGGTTCCGGGACGGCGATACCTATGGCTACACCTTC. The encoded protein is CASRRFRDGDTYGYTF.

Many counts were recorded for this clonotype. The V call is TRBV9, the J call TRBJ2-5, with 12 positions matching TRBD2. Unmatched junction bases numbered 4, after V lost 0 bases and J lost 4 bases. CDR1 and CDR2 (germline): SGDLS, YYNGEE. This CDR3 is 16 amino acids long. The DNA for the CDR3 is TGTGCCAGCAGCGTAGGACTAGCGGGAGCCGGAGAGACCCAGTACTTC. Amino acid sequence: CASSVGLAGAGETQYF.

This clonotype was seen more than once but under ten times. J is TRBJ2-7 and V is TRBV27; 7 nucleotides match TRBD2. Losses at the gene ends were 5 bases for V and 2 bases for J; bases not matched to a gene: 3. Germline values: CDR1 MNHEY, CDR2 SMNVEV (reference sequence). The CDR3 has 13 residues. The CDR3: CASSGGDAYEQYF. The DNA for the CDR3 is TGTGCCAGCAGTGGGGGGGACGCCTACGAGCAGTACTTC.

The CDR3 reads CASSSPWDQETQYF. For the CDR3, the DNA is TGTGCCAGCAGTTCCCCATGGGACCAAGAGACCCAGTACTTC. The genes are TRBV27 and TRBJ2-5; D is ambiguous. Germline V gene lookup returns CDR1 MNHEY and CDR2 SMNVEV (reference sequence). This CDR3 region has 14 residues. The V end was cut by 4 bases, the J end by 0 bases, with 9 bases between.

The V gene is TRBV7-3, the J gene TRBJ2-7; D may correspond to TRBD1 or TRBD2 (5 bases each). CDR1 and CDR2 (germline): SGHTA, FQGTGA. The V end lost 5 bases, the J end lost 3 bases, and 17 bases lay between the germline ends. The CDR3 sequence is 15 residues long. CDR3 nucleotide sequence: TGTGCCAGCAGCCCAACCGGGGACCCGGGCTACGAGCAGTACTTC. Translating gives CASSPTGDPGYEQYF.

In its sample, this clonotype was seen many times. This chain links TRBV6-1 with TRBJ2-7; 12 bases align to TRBD1. This CDR3 is 17 amino acids long. CDR1 MNHNS and CDR2 SASEGT come from the germline V gene. Trimming cost V 5 bases and J 4 bases; bases outside gene matches: 12. CDR3 DNA sequence: TGTGCCAGCAGTTACCAGGGACAGGGGGCTGCTGTATACGAGCAGTACTTC. Its protein is CASSYQGQGAAVYEQYF.

The table lists this clonotype with many counts. This chain links TRBV5-1 with TRBJ2-1; tentative D call: TRBD1 (5 bases). The V end lost 0 bases, the J end lost 6 bases, and 13 bases lay between the germline ends. In germline, CDR1 is SGHRS, CDR2 YFSETQ. The CDR3 extends over 15 amino acids. Written as DNA, the CDR3 is TGCGCCAGCAGCTTGGGCAGGGCGTCGGCCAATGAGCAGTTCTTC. It specifies CASSLGRASANEQFF.

The chain is built from TRBV11-2 and TRBJ2-1; TRBD2 agrees at 9 bases. CDR3 length: 15 residues. Germline CDR1 reads SGHAT; CDR2 reads FQNNGV. V dropped 0 bases and J dropped 6; count of bases not matched to a gene: 3. Written as DNA, the CDR3 is TGTGCCAGCAGCTTAGAGGCGGGGGGGCTCAATGAGCAGTTCTTC. This sequence encodes CASSLEAGGLNEQFF.

Comment on this clonotype: With a much larger clone just one base away, this may be a read error. The J gene is TRBJ2-1, the V gene TRBV20-1; perhaps TRBD1 as D (6 bases). Germline values: CDR1 DFQATT, CDR2 SNEGSKA (reference sequence). The ends were cut back, 0 bases at V and 2 bases at J, with 14 bases in the middle. The CDR3 is 16 amino acids. DNA of the CDR3: TGCAGTGCTAGAGATAACGGACAGCCAGCCTACAATGAGCAGTTCTTC. This sequence encodes CSARDNGQPAYNEQFF.

This clonotype was detected a few times. The rearrangement links TRBV5-1 to TRBJ1-4, with D unclear. Per the germline V gene, CDR1 is SGHRS and CDR2 is YFSETQ. V was trimmed by 3 bases and J by 7 bases, leaving 13 bases between them. This CDR3 has 14 amino acids. CDR3 protein: CASSYDAGGEKLFF. DNA for the CDR3: TGCGCCAGCAGCTACGACGCGGGCGGTGAAAAACTGTTTTTT.

This clonotype was detected ten times or more. The chain couples TRBV28 to TRBJ2-1, with 9 bases that match TRBD2. V dropped 5 bases and J dropped 12; count of bases not matched to a gene: 11. CDR1 MDHEN and CDR2 SYDVKM come from the germline V gene. The length of the CDR3 is 14 residues. The CDR3, as DNA: TGTGCCAGCAGTCCGGGACTAGCCCTATTCGTGCAGTTCTTC. Translated: CASSPGLALFVQFF.

The chain combines TRBV27 with TRBJ1-6, with D unclear. The CDR3 length is 15 residues. Germline lookup yields CDR1 MNHEY and CDR2 SMNVEV (reference sequence). The V gene lost 3 bases and the J gene lost 3 bases, with 9 bases spanning the gap. CDR3: CASSFTEGYNSPLHF. CDR3 DNA sequence: TGTGCCAGCAGTTTTACGGAGGGCTATAATTCACCCCTCCACTTT.

This clonotype has ten or more counts. This rearrangement joins TRBV24-1 to TRBJ2-3, with D possibly being TRBD1 (5 bases). The CDR3 loop spans 18 amino acids. Germline V CDR1 and CDR2: KGHDR, SFDVKD. V was pared by 1 base and J by 2 bases, with 18 bases between. This chain's CDR3 is CATSDLLKGRQNTDTQYF. DNA of the CDR3: TGTGCCACCAGTGATTTACTAAAGGGGCGCCAGAACACAGATACGCAGTATTTT.

The table lists this clonotype with a few counts. The V call is TRBV6-4, the J call TRBJ2-2; D remains ambiguous. CDR3 size: 15 residues. Germline CDR1 and CDR2: MRHNA and SNTAGT. Trimming took 3 bases from V and 2 from J, leaving 10 bases between them. CDR3 coding DNA: TGTGCCAGCAGTGATTCGGGTGTCAACACCGGGGAGCTGTTTTTT. As protein: CASSDSGVNTGELFF.

This clonotype was seen more than once but under ten times. This chain uses TRBV28 with TRBJ1-5; maybe TRBD1 (6 bases). V was clipped by 6 bases and J by 5 bases, with 17 bases between them. Germline CDR1 reads MDHEN; CDR2 reads SYDVKM. The CDR3 covers 15 residues. The DNA for the CDR3 is TGTGCCAGCAGATACCATGGGGGGCTCGATCAGCCCCAGCATTTT. This sequence encodes CASRYHGGLDQPQHF.

This clonotype was observed many times. This rearrangement joins TRBV18 to TRBJ2-7; no definite D call. CDR3 size: 13 residues. The germline gives CDR1 KGHSH, CDR2 LQKENI. Between the trimmed V and J ends, which lost 8 bases and 3 bases, there was a span of 14 bases. In DNA, the CDR3 is TGTGCCAGCACCAAGTCGGCGAGCTACGAGCAGTACTTC. Translating gives CASTKSASYEQYF. Variable domain in full (rest from reference TRBV18 and TRBJ2-7): NAGVMQNPRHLVRRRGQEARLRCSPMKGHSHVYWYRQLPEEGLKFMVYLQKENIIDESGMPKERFSAEFPKEGPSILRIQQVVRGDSAAYFCASTKSASYEQYFGPGTRLTVT.